These T cell receptor beta chains were read from a single sample in a study of cytomegalovirus exposure and HLA in healthy donors. Data came from immunoSEQ multiplex PCR; TCRdb stores just in-frame clones and leaves some out. The sample carries more than 150,000 clones, 70% to 85% recorded once. Sequenced: PBMCs. These receptors were taken from a man aged 18 to 35 in good health and CMV-seronegative. Both conserved end residues are part of each CDR3. The D gene is left open where the match is weak. The listing skips clone size in some rows; elsewhere it reads once, few, many or a size class.

J	V	size	D	CDR3	DNA
TRBJ2-4	TRBV7-9	.	TRBD1	CASSSGQGWVLGIQYF	TGTGCCAGCAGCTCCGGACAGGGCTGGGTATTGGGGATTCAGTACTTC
TRBJ2-7	TRBV4-2	.	.	CASSQGDSSYEQYF	TGTGCCAGCAGCCAGGGGGACTCCTCCTACGAGCAGTACTTC
TRBJ1-1	TRBV5-8	.	.	CASSLDRGRRTEAFF	TGTGCCAGCAGCTTGGATCGGGGGAGGCGGACTGAAGCTTTCTTT
TRBJ2-1	TRBV4-1	.	.	CASSQAAGGGEQFF	TGCGCCAGCAGCCAAGCCGCTGGGGGAGGCGAGCAGTTCTTC
TRBJ2-3	TRBV19	.	.	CASSGQGHTDTQYF	TGTGCCAGTAGTGGGCAGGGACATACAGATACGCAGTATTTT
TRBJ2-1	TRBV7-2	.	TRBD2	CASSLRTSGGSVYEQFF	TGTGCCAGCAGCTTGAGGACTAGCGGGGGGTCTGTGTATGAGCAGTTCTTC
TRBJ1-1	TRBV7-8	.	.	CASSLSFYSTEAFF	TGTGCCAGCAGCTTAAGTTTTTACTCCACTGAAGCTTTCTTT
TRBJ1-2	TRBV6-5	many	.	CASSYSRGHGYTF	TGTGCCAGCAGTTACTCGAGAGGGCATGGCTACACCTTC
TRBJ1-1	TRBV5-8	.	TRBD1	CASSYSGTGSTEAFF	TGTGCCAGCAGCTACTCCGGGACAGGGAGCACTGAAGCTTTCTTT
TRBJ1-5	TRBV4-3	.	.	CASSQEVSNQPQHF	TGCGCCAGCAGCCAGGAGGTTAGCAATCAGCCCCAGCATTTT
TRBJ1-6	TRBV10-2	few	.	CASSEVGQGSSPLHF	TGCGCCAGCAGTGAAGTCGGGCAGGGAAGTTCACCCCTCCACTTT
TRBJ2-4	TRBV7-2	.	.	CASSFLGPKNIQYF	TGTGCCAGCAGCTTTCTGGGGCCTAAAAACATTCAGTACTTC
TRBJ2-3	TRBV6-9	.	TRBD1	CASGHRGHTDTQYF	TGTGCCAGCGGTCACAGGGGGCATACAGATACGCAGTATTTT
TRBJ2-5	TRBV7-6	once	.	CASSLVGLAQETQYF	TGTGCCAGCAGCTTAGTTGGGCTAGCCCAAGAGACCCAGTACTTC
TRBJ2-2	TRBV6-4	.	.	CASRAPNTGELFF	TGTGCCAGCAGGGCACCCAACACCGGGGAGCTGTTTTTT
TRBJ1-3	TRBV6-5	.	TRBD1	CASSSGGFGNTIYF	TGTGCCAGCAGTTCAGGGGGCTTTGGAAACACCATATATTTT
TRBJ2-1	TRBV5-1	.	TRBD1	CASSLARDRILNEQFF	TGCGCCAGCAGCTTGGCCCGGGACAGGATCTTAAATGAGCAGTTCTTC
TRBJ1-3	TRBV6-6	.	.	CASSHGGSGNTIYF	TGTGCCAGCAGCCACGGGGGCTCTGGAAACACCATATATTTT
TRBJ2-6	TRBV28	.	.	CASSFLPGFSGANVLTF	TGTGCCAGCAGTTTTCTTCCGGGGTTCTCTGGGGCCAACGTCCTGACTTTC
TRBJ2-7	TRBV5-1	.	TRBD2	CASSLGIAGEAYEQYF	TGCGCCAGCAGCTTGGGAATAGCGGGAGAGGCCTACGAGCAGTACTTC
TRBJ2-3	TRBV9	.	TRBD1	CASSPRQGTITDTQYF	TGTGCCAGCAGCCCTCGACAGGGCACTATCACAGATACGCAGTATTTT
TRBJ1-1	TRBV4-2	.	TRBD1	CASSQEGRGDTEAFF	TGTGCCAGCAGCCAAGAGGGCAGGGGGGACACTGAAGCTTTCTTT
TRBJ1-4	TRBV4-1	.	.	CASSQDRDIPEKLFF	TGCGCCAGCAGCCAAGATAGGGACATCCCTGAAAAACTGTTTTTT
TRBJ2-7	TRBV7-9	.	.	CASSLGGRRYYEQYF	TGTGCCAGCAGCTTAGGGGGGCGGCGCTACTACGAGCAGTACTTC
TRBJ1-2	TRBV10-3	once	TRBD1	CATAKQGAATNYGYTF	TGTGCCACCGCGAAACAGGGGGCGGCCACTAACTATGGCTACACCTTC
TRBJ1-2	TRBV7-8	.	.	CASSLRVGALFYGYTF	TGTGCCAGCAGCTTAAGAGTAGGAGCTCTCTTCTATGGCTACACCTTC
TRBJ1-2	TRBV6-1	.	.	CASGGHRVRGYGYTF	TGTGCCAGCGGGGGACACAGGGTTCGAGGCTATGGCTACACCTTC
TRBJ2-5	TRBV5-4	.	TRBD2	CASSLAGAGGLRETQYF	TGTGCCAGCAGCTTGGCCGGTGCGGGGGGCCTCCGAGAGACCCAGTACTTC
TRBJ2-1	TRBV5-1	.	TRBD1	CASSISGGTVNEQFF	TGCGCCAGCAGCATCTCAGGGGGCACGGTAAATGAGCAGTTCTTC
TRBJ1-1	TRBV5-8	.	.	CASSLARGAAAEAFF	TGTGCCAGCAGCTTGGCCCGGGGGGCGGCCGCTGAAGCTTTCTTT
TRBJ2-5	TRBV30	.	TRBD2	CAWSVREAGAWKETQYF	TGTGCCTGGAGTGTACGCGAGGCGGGAGCTTGGAAAGAGACCCAGTACTTC
TRBJ2-7	TRBV7-3	.	.	CASSFGGGGNEQYF	TGTGCCAGCAGCTTTGGAGGTGGAGGTAACGAGCAGTACTTC
TRBJ2-1	TRBV7-2	.	.	CASSFLPELNEQFF	TGTGCCAGCAGCTTTCTTCCGGAGCTAAATGAGCAGTTCTTC
TRBJ1-6	TRBV19	.	.	CASSIPREGAGHSPLHF	TGTGCCAGTAGTATACCTAGAGAAGGTGCCGGTCATTCACCCCTCCACTTT
TRBJ2-7	TRBV9	.	TRBD2	CASSVTGTSGSYEQYF	TGTGCCAGCAGCGTCACCGGGACTAGCGGCTCCTACGAGCAGTACTTC
TRBJ2-1	TRBV9	.	TRBD1	CASGQGARNEQFF	TGTGCCAGCGGACAGGGGGCGCGCAATGAGCAGTTCTTC
TRBJ2-3	TRBV9	.	.	CASSVDDRGSTDTQYF	TGTGCCAGCAGCGTAGATGACCGCGGCAGCACAGATACGCAGTATTTT
TRBJ2-7	TRBV27	once	TRBD2	CASSFGLAANYEQYF	TGTGCCAGCAGTTTCGGGCTAGCGGCCAACTACGAGCAGTACTTC
TRBJ2-1	TRBV4-3	.	.	CASSQDRANEQFF	TGCGCCAGCAGCCAAGATCGCGCCAATGAGCAGTTCTTC
TRBJ1-1	TRBV4-1	.	TRBD1	CASSPGTGAGEAFF	TGCGCCAGCAGCCCTGGGACAGGGGCGGGTGAAGCTTTCTTT
TRBJ2-1	TRBV7-2	few	.	CASSYNRYNEQFF	TGTGCCAGCAGCTATAACAGGTACAATGAGCAGTTCTTC
TRBJ2-3	TRBV13	.	TRBD2	CASSLGLAGGTTDTQYF	TGTGCCAGCAGCTTAGGACTAGCGGGGGGGACGACAGATACGCAGTATTTT
TRBJ1-2	TRBV14	.	TRBD1	CASSQLDRVYGYTF	TGTGCCAGCAGCCAACTTGACAGGGTCTATGGCTACACCTTC
TRBJ2-1	TRBV2	.	.	CASSRQGNEQFF	TGTGCCAGCTCAAGGCAGGGAAATGAGCAGTTCTTC
TRBJ2-1	TRBV29-1	few	.	CSVVHLTPSFRYEGRGHEQFF	TGCAGCGTTGTTCACCTTACCCCTAGCTTTAGGTATGAGGGCCGTGGTCATGAGCAGTTCTTC
TRBJ2-4	TRBV7-9	.	.	CASSSSLDLAKNIQYF	TGTGCCAGCAGCTCCAGTCTAGACCTAGCCAAAAACATTCAGTACTTC
TRBJ1-5	TRBV6-5	.	TRBD1	CASSQYRGGQPQHF	TGTGCCAGCAGCCAGTACAGGGGGGGGCAGCCCCAGCATTTT
TRBJ2-7	TRBV7-9	.	.	CASSHAQTGSYEQYF	TGTGCCAGCAGCCATGCCCAGACCGGGTCCTACGAGCAGTACTTC
TRBJ1-1	TRBV28	.	TRBD1	CASSLSGQGMGRDTEAFF	TGTGCCAGCAGTTTATCCGGACAGGGAATGGGGCGAGACACTGAAGCTTTCTTT
TRBJ2-1	TRBV11-2	.	.	CASSLGGWGANNEQFF	TGTGCCAGCAGCTTAGGCGGTTGGGGCGCGAACAATGAGCAGTTCTTC
TRBJ2-5	TRBV28	.	.	CASSLTGDRETQYF	TGTGCCAGCAGTTTAACGGGAGACCGAGAGACCCAGTACTTC
TRBJ1-2	TRBV13	.	.	CASSLSSSLTNYGYTF	TGTGCCAGCAGCTTAAGTAGTTCCCTAACTAACTATGGCTACACCTTC
TRBJ1-1	TRBV19	.	.	CASSTHNRNTEAFF	TGTGCCAGTAGTACCCATAACAGGAACACTGAAGCTTTCTTT
TRBJ2-7	TRBV18	.	.	CASSPIQGKGHEQYF	TGTGCCAGCTCACCAATTCAGGGAAAAGGGCACGAGCAGTACTTC
TRBJ2-5	TRBV4-1	.	TRBD2	CASSFVPAGAGRQETQYF	TGCGCCAGCAGCTTTGTTCCAGCGGGAGCGGGGAGGCAAGAGACCCAGTACTTC
TRBJ2-1	TRBV6-5	.	.	CASSYSWGTYNEQFF	TGTGCCAGCAGTTACTCGTGGGGCACCTACAATGAGCAGTTCTTC
TRBJ2-7	TRBV18	once	TRBD2	CASSPGLAYEQYF	TGTGCCAGCTCCCCCGGACTAGCCTACGAGCAGTACTTC
TRBJ2-3	TRBV4-1	.	.	CASSQDPLALDVGSDTQYF	TGCGCCAGCAGCCAAGATCCCCTAGCCCTAGATGTTGGGTCAGATACGCAGTATTTT
TRBJ1-6	TRBV25-1	.	TRBD1	CASSELGGTENSPLHF	TGTGCCAGCAGTGAATTAGGAGGGACAGAGAATTCACCCCTCCACTTT
TRBJ2-1	TRBV5-4	.	TRBD2	CASSPRLAGYNEQFF	TGTGCCAGCAGCCCGAGACTAGCGGGATACAATGAGCAGTTCTTC